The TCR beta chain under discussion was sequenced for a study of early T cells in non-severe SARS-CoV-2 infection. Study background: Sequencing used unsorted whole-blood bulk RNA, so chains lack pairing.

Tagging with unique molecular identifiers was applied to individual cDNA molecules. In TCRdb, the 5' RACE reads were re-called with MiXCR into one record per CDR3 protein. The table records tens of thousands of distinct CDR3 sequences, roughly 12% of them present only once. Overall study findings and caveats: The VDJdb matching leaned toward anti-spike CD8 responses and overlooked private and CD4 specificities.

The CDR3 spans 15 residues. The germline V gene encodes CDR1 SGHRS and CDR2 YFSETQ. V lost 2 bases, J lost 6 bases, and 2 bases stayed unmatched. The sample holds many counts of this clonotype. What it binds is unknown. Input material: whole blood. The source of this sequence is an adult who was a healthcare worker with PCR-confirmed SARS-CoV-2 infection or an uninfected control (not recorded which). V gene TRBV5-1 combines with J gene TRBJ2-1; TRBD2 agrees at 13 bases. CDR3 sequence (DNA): TGCGCCAGCAGCTTCGGGACTAGCGGGGTCAATGAGCAGTTCTTC. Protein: CASSFGTSGVNEQFF.